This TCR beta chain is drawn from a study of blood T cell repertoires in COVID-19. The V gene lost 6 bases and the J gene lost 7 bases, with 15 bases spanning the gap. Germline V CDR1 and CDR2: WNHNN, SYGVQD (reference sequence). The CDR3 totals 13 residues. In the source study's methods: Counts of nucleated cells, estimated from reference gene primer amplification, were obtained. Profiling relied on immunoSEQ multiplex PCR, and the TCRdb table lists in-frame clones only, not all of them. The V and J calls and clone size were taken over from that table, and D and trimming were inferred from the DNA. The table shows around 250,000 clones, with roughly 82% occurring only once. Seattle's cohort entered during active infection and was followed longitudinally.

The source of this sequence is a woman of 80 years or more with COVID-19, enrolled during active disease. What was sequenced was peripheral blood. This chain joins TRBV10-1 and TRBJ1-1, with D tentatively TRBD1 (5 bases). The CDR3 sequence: CASSPGGSGEAFF. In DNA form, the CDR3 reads TGCGCCAGCAGCCCTGGGGGTAGCGGTGAAGCTTTCTTT.